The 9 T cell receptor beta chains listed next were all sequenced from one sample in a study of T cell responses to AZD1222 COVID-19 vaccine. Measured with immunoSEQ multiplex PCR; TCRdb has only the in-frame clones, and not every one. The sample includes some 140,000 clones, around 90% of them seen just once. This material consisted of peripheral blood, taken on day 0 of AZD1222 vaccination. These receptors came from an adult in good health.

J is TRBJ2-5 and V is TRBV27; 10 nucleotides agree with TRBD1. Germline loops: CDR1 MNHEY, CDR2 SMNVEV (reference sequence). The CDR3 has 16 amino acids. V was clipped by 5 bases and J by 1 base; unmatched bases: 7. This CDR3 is CASSRARTGGQETQYF. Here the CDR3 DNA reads TGTGCCAGCAGTCGGGCCCGGACAGGGGGCCAAGAGACCCAGTACTTC.

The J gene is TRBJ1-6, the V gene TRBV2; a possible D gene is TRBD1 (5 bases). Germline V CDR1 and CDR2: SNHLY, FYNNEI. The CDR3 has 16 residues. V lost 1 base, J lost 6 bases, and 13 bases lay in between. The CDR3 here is CASSEDEPGFNSPLHF. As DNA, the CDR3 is TGTGCCAGCAGTGAAGATGAGCCAGGGTTTAATTCACCCCTCCACTTT.

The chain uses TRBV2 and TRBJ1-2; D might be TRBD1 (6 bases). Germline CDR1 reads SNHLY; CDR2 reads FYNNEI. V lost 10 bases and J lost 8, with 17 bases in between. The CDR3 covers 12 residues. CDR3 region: CATGRGLWGYTF. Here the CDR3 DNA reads TGTGCCACCGGGAGGGGGTTATGGGGCTACACCTTC.

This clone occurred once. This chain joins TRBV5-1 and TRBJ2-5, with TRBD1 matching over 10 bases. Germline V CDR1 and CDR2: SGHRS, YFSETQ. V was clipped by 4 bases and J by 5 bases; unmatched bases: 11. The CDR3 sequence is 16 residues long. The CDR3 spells CASSPSGQGYGETQYF. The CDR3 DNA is TGCGCCAGCAGCCCCTCGGGACAGGGGTACGGCGAGACCCAGTACTTC.

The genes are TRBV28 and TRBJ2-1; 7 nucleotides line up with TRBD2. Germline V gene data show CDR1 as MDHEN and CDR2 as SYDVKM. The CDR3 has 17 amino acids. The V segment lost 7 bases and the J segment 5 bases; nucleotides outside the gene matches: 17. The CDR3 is CASKPSRWGLRNNEQFF. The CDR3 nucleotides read TGTGCCAGCAAACCTTCCCGTTGGGGACTAAGAAACAATGAGCAGTTCTTC.

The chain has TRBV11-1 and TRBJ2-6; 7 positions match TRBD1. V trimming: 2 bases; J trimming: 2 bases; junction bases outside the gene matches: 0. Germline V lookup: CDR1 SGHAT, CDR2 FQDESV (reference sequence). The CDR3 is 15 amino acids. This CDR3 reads CASSLQGAGANVLTF. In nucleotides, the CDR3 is TGTGCCAGCAGCTTACAGGGGGCTGGGGCCAACGTCCTGACTTTC.

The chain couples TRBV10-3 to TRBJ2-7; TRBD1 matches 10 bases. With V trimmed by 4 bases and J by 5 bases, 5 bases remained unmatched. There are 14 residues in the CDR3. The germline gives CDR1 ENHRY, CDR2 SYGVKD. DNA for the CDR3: TGTGCCATCAGTGGGACAGGGGGGTTCAACGAGCAGTACTTC. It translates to CAISGTGGFNEQYF.

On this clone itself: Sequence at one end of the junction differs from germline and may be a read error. CDR3: CASRLGGTVQNF. For the CDR3, the DNA is TGTGCCAGCAGACTAGGGGGAACAGTACAGAACTTC. The V and J genes are TRBV7-2 and TRBJ1-2; TRBD1 is a possible D gene (6 bases). This CDR3 is 12 amino acids long. CDR1 SGHTA and CDR2 FQGNSA come from the germline V gene. The complete variable domain, with remaining parts taken from reference TRBV7-2 and TRBJ1-2, reads GAGVSQSPSNKVTEKGKDVELRCDPISGHTALYWYRQSLGQGLEFLIYFQGNSAPDKSGLPSDRFSAERTGGSVSTLTIQRTQQEDSAVYLCASRLGGTVQNFGSGTRLTVV.

CDR3 DNA sequence: TGTGCCAGCTCGCCGAGCTCTCCAGGGGGCGCCCATGGCTACACCTTC. Its translation is CASSPSSPGGAHGYTF. The rearrangement uses TRBV18 and TRBJ1-2, with 8 bases lining up with TRBD1. Unmatched junction bases numbered 15, after V lost 6 bases and J lost 6 bases. The germline V gene encodes CDR1 KGHSH and CDR2 LQKENI. This CDR3 is built from 16 residues.